This T cell receptor (beta chain) originates from a study of blood T cell repertoires in COVID-19. Overall study: The study drew acute and convalescent COVID-19 samples from the United States, Italy and Spain. T cells, B-cell-depleted T cells, or PBMCs provided the cDNA or gDNA that served as material.

The germline CDR1 and CDR2 sequences are MGHRA and YSYEKL. The trim removed 1 base at V and 3 bases at J, leaving 5 bases unmatched. The CDR3 consists of 15 residues. Per the original methods: For nucleated cells, counts were estimated from reference gene primer amplification. Clones were read by immunoSEQ multiplex PCR, and TCRdb kept only the in-frame ones, dropping some. V, J and clone size derive from that table, while D and trimming were established from the DNA sequence. Here the sample spans about 380,000 clones, roughly four fifths being singletons. The chain employs TRBV4-1 and TRBJ2-7; 8 bases line up with TRBD2. Sequencing was performed on peripheral blood. The TCR was taken from a human donor with acute or convalescent COVID-19. The donor label of this sample is uncertain. The CDR3 DNA is TGCGCCAGCAGCCAAGGTACTAGCGGACTCTACGAGCAGTACTTC. Amino acids: CASSQGTSGLYEQYF.